These T cell receptor beta chains were read from a single sample in a study of Ad26.COV2.S vaccination and SARS-CoV-2 variants. Generated by immunoSEQ multiplex PCR, the TCRdb table keeps only in-frame clones and is missing some. The sample includes under 150,000 clones, 86% of them seen just once. This sample comprised peripheral blood, obtained after recovery from COVID-19. Receptor source: a human donor who had recovered from COVID-19. Each CDR3 is given with its conserved first and last residue. The order of the fields is V gene, D gene, clone size, J gene, CDR3 protein, CDR3 DNA. The D gene is left open where the match is weak. Clone size is not always given. Where it is, it says once, few, many or a class for expanded clones.

TRBV12-5	-	-	TRBJ1-5	CASGIAGINQPQHF	TGTGCTAGTGGGATCGCGGGGATCAATCAGCCCCAGCATTTT
TRBV19	-	-	TRBJ1-4	CASSMWAEKNEKLFF	TGTGCCAGTAGTATGTGGGCGGAGAAAAATGAAAAACTGTTTTTT
TRBV2	-	-	TRBJ1-5	CASSEALTGASNQPQHF	TGTGCCAGCAGTGAAGCGCTTACCGGGGCTAGCAATCAGCCCCAGCATTTT
TRBV4-3	-	-	TRBJ2-7	CASSQDRGRSYEQYF	TGCGCCAGCAGCCAAGACCGGGGGAGGTCCTACGAGCAGTACTTC
TRBV19	TRBD1	-	TRBJ2-2	CASWGTQQGAHTGELFF	TGTGCCAGTTGGGGGACCCAGCAGGGGGCCCACACCGGGGAGCTGTTTTTT
TRBV18	-	once	TRBJ2-7	CASSPPGPNHVYEQYF	TGTGCCAGCTCACCGCCGGGACCCAACCACGTCTACGAGCAGTACTTC
TRBV7-2	TRBD1	-	TRBJ1-5	CASSRDRGSQPQHF	TGTGCCAGCAGCCGGGACAGGGGAAGCCAGCCCCAGCATTTT
TRBV7-6	TRBD2	-	TRBJ2-1	CASSPTSGGTLYNEQFF	TGTGCCAGCAGCCCAACTAGCGGGGGGACTTTATACAATGAGCAGTTCTTC
TRBV6-6	-	once	TRBJ1-5	CASSSYRYGNQPQHF	TGTGCCAGCAGTTCCTATCGGTACGGCAATCAGCCCCAGCATTTT
TRBV19	-	-	TRBJ1-2	CASSVVQDSLYGYTF	TGTGCCAGTAGTGTAGTACAGGACTCACTCTATGGCTACACCTTC
TRBV6-5	-	few	TRBJ1-6	CASTPRGVGSPLHF	TGTGCCAGCACTCCAAGAGGGGTAGGTTCACCCCTCCACTTT
TRBV30	TRBD2	-	TRBJ2-7	CAWSWSGMPYEQYF	TGTGCCTGGAGCTGGAGCGGGATGCCCTACGAGCAGTACTTC
TRBV5-1	TRBD2	-	TRBJ2-2	CASSSTSGPNTGELFF	TGCGCCAGCAGCTCAACTAGCGGACCGAACACCGGGGAGCTGTTTTTT
TRBV6-5	-	-	TRBJ1-1	CASNRGGMDTEAFF	TGTGCCAGCAACCGTGGGGGCATGGACACTGAAGCTTTCTTT
TRBV5-1	TRBD1	-	TRBJ1-2	CASSPAGQGELYGYTF	TGCGCCAGCAGCCCGGCTGGGCAGGGGGAACTCTATGGCTACACCTTC
TRBV13	-	-	TRBJ1-2	CASSFEKAKWDKRGYTF	TGTGCCAGCAGCTTTGAGAAAGCTAAATGGGATAAGCGGGGCTACACCTTC
TRBV24-1	TRBD2	-	TRBJ2-5	CATSDPSGTSGPQETQYF	TGCGCCACCAGTGATCCATCGGGGACTAGCGGACCCCAAGAGACCCAGTACTTC
TRBV19	-	-	TRBJ1-5	CASTHGKGQPQHF	TGTGCCAGTACCCATGGGAAGGGTCAGCCCCAGCATTTT
TRBV6-5	-	-	TRBJ2-6	CASGANVLTF	TGTGCCTCTGGGGCCAACGTCCTGACTTTC
TRBV28	-	-	TRBJ2-7	CASSPPGPTGNKFFEQYF	TGTGCCAGCAGTCCCCCGGGCCCTACAGGGAACAAGTTTTTCGAGCAGTACTTC
TRBV18	-	-	TRBJ2-2	CASTQQVGHANTGELFF	TGTGCCAGCACGCAGCAAGTTGGACACGCCAACACCGGGGAGCTGTTTTTT
TRBV30	-	few	TRBJ1-2	CAWSVQWGAGVGYTF	TGTGCCTGGAGTGTACAGTGGGGGGCCGGAGTTGGCTACACCTTC
TRBV3-1/TRBV3-2	-	-	TRBJ1-1	CASSQGRMNTEAFF	TGTGCCAGCAGCCAAGGACGGATGAACACTGAAGCTTTCTTT
TRBV6-2/TRBV6-3	-	-	TRBJ2-1	CASSYIRGNEQFF	TGTGCCAGCAGTTATATAAGGGGCAATGAGCAGTTCTTC
TRBV7-9	-	-	TRBJ1-2	CASSNTGRDGYTF	TGTGCCAGCAGCAACACGGGACGGGATGGCTACACCTTC
TRBV4-3	-	-	TRBJ1-2	CASSQGAYGYTF	TGCGCCAGCAGCCAAGGAGCATATGGCTACACCTTC
TRBV10-3	TRBD2	-	TRBJ2-1	CAISDRRLAGDPLYNEQFF	TGTGCCATCAGTGATAGGCGACTAGCGGGGGATCCCCTCTACAATGAGCAGTTCTTC
TRBV2	TRBD1	-	TRBJ2-5	CASSGQGATKTQYF	TGTGCCAGCAGTGGACAGGGGGCAACGAAGACCCAGTACTTC
TRBV5-8	TRBD1	-	TRBJ2-7	CASSSGTDEQYF	TGTGCCAGCAGCTCCGGGACAGACGAGCAGTACTTC
TRBV9	TRBD1	-	TRBJ1-2	CASSVGGTGRMNGYTF	TGTGCCAGCAGCGTAGGGGGGACAGGGCGAATGAATGGCTACACCTTC
TRBV15	TRBD2	-	TRBJ2-1	CATSRDRLAGGLYNEQFF	TGTGCCACCAGCAGAGACCGACTAGCGGGGGGCCTCTACAATGAGCAGTTCTTC
TRBV2	-	-	TRBJ2-4	CASSGVGGTENIQYF	TGTGCCAGCAGTGGGGTGGGGGGTACGGAAAACATTCAGTACTTC
TRBV4-1	-	once	TRBJ1-4	CASSQTVGGNEKLFF	TGCGCCAGCAGCCAGACGGTCGGAGGGAATGAAAAACTGTTTTTT
TRBV7-7	TRBD1	-	TRBJ1-6	CASSFQGQPNYNSPLHF	TGTGCTAGCAGCTTTCAGGGACAGCCTAACTATAATTCACCCCTCCACTTT
TRBV11-2	TRBD2	-	TRBJ2-3	CASSLEGLAGGGNTQYF	TGTGCCAGCAGCTTAGAAGGGCTGGCGGGCGGGGGGAATACGCAGTATTTT
TRBV6-5	-	-	TRBJ2-4	CASSYSPGVSKNIQYF	TGTGCCAGCAGTTACTCGCCAGGGGTTTCCAAAAACATTCAGTACTTC
TRBV5-8	TRBD1	few	TRBJ2-7	CASNLQGQTNPLYEQYF	TGTGCCAGCAACCTACAGGGACAGACAAACCCCCTGTACGAGCAGTACTTC
TRBV28	-	once	TRBJ1-5	CASMRGSNQPQHF	TGTGCCAGCATGAGGGGGAGCAATCAGCCCCAGCATTTT
TRBV7-2	-	few	TRBJ2-7	CASSLDFRGGFNEQYF	TGTGCCAGCAGCTTAGATTTCAGAGGGGGTTTCAACGAGCAGTACTTC
TRBV7-2	TRBD1	-	TRBJ2-1	CASSPDRVNEQFF	TGTGCCAGCAGTCCGGACAGGGTCAATGAGCAGTTCTTC
TRBV19	TRBD1	-	TRBJ1-1	CASSTRTGMRDTEAFF	TGTGCCAGTAGTACCCGGACAGGCATGAGGGACACTGAAGCTTTCTTT
TRBV27	TRBD2	-	TRBJ2-2	CASSKVAGYTGELFF	TGTGCCAGCAGCAAGGTAGCGGGGTACACCGGGGAGCTGTTTTTT
TRBV3-1/TRBV3-2	-	-	TRBJ2-7	CASSQSSSYEQYF	TGTGCCAGCAGCCAATCGAGCTCCTACGAGCAGTACTTC
TRBV27	-	once	TRBJ2-3	CASSLGRALDTQYF	TGTGCCAGCAGTTTGGGCAGGGCTTTAGATACGCAGTATTTT
TRBV10-3	-	-	TRBJ2-1	CAISDETSNEQFF	TGTGCCATCAGTGATGAGACTAGCAATGAGCAGTTCTTC
TRBV9	-	-	TRBJ1-4	CASSVAGARNEKLFF	TGTGCCAGCAGCGTAGCGGGGGCAAGGAATGAAAAACTGTTTTTT
TRBV4-3	TRBD1	-	TRBJ2-7	CASSQDRGTYEQYF	TGCGCCAGCAGCCAGGACAGGGGGACCTACGAGCAGTACTTC
TRBV4-3	-	-	TRBJ1-4	CASSQTATNEKLFF	TGCGCCAGCAGCCAGACAGCAACTAATGAAAAACTGTTTTTT
TRBV7-9	-	-	TRBJ1-2	CASSSWTRQGYTF	TGTGCCAGCAGTTCCTGGACGAGGCAGGGCTACACCTTC
TRBV29-1	-	-	TRBJ2-2	CSVLIRGELFF	TGCAGCGTTTTAATTCGAGGGGAGCTGTTTTTT